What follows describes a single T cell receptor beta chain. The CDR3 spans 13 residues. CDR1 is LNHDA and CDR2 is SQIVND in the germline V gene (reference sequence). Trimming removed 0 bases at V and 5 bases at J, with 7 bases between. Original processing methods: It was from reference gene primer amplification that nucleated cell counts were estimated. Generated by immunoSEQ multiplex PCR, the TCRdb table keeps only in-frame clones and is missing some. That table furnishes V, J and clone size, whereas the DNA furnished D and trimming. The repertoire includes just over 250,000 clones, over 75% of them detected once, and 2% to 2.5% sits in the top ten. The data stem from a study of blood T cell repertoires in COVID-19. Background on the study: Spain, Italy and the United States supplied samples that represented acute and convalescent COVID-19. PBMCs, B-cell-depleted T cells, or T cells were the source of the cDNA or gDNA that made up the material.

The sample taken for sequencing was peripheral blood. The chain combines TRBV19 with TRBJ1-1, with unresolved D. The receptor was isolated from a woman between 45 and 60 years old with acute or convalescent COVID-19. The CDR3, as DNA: TGTGCCAGTAGTATAGACCGGGGAACTGAAGCTTTCTTT. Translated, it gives CASSIDRGTEAFF.